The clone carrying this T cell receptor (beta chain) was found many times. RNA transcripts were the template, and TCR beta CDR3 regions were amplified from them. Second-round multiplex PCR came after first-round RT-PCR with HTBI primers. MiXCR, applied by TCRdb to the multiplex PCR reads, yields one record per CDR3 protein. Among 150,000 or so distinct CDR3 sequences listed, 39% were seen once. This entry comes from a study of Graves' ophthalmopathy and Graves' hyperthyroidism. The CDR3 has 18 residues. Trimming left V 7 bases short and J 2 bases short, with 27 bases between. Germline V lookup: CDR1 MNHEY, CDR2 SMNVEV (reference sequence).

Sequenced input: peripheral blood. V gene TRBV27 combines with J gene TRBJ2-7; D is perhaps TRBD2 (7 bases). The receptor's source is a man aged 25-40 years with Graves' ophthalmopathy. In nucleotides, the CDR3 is TGTGCCAGCATCTCAAGGGGGGGAGCGGAGAGGGTTACCTACGAGCAGTACTTC. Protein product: CASISRGGAERVTYEQYF.